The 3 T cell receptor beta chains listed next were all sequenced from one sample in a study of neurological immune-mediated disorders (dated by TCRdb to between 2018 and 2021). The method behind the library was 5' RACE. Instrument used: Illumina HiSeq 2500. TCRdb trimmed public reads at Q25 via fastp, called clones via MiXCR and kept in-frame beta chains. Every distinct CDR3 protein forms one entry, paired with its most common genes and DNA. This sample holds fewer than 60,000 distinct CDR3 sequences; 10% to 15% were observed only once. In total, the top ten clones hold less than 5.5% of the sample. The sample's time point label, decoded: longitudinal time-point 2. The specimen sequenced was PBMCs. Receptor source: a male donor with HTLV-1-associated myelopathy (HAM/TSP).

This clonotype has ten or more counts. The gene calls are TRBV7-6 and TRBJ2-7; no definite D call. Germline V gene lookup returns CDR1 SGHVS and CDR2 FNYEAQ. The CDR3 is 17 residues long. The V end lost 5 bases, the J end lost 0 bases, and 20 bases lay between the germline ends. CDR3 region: CASSQHPSGRISYEQYF. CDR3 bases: TGTGCCAGCAGCCAACATCCCTCCGGACGGATCTCCTACGAGCAGTACTTC.

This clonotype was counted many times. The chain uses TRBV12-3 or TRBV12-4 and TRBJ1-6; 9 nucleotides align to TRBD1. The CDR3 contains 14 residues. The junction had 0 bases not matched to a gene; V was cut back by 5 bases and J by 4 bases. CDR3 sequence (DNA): TGTGCCAGCAGTGGGACAGGGTATAATTCACCCCTCCACTTT. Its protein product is CASSGTGYNSPLHF.

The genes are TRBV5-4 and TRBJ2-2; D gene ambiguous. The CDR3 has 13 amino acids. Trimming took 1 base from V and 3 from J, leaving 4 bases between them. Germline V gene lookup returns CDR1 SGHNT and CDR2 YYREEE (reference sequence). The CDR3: CASSLQDTGELFF. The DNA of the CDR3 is TGTGCCAGCAGCTTGCAGGACACCGGGGAGCTGTTTTTT.